The next 14 T cell receptor beta chains were all read from a single sample in a study of T cells in Graves' hyperthyroidism and ophthalmopathy. What was amplified from RNA transcripts were TCR beta CDR3 regions. HTBI primers were used for first-round RT-PCR of the TCR CDR3. TCRdb independently ran MiXCR on the multiplex PCR reads; one entry per CDR3 protein. The sample holds more than 550,000 distinct CDR3 sequences; approximately 15% are singletons and the top ten take around 15%. The sample taken for sequencing was blood. These receptors originate from a man aged 50 to 59 with Graves' hyperthyroidism.

This clonotype was seen many times. Here the CDR3 DNA reads TGTGCCTGGACTAAGGTTGCGGGAAACACCATATATTTT. Translating gives CAWTKVAGNTIYF. The chain has TRBV30 and TRBJ1-3; D is unclear. The V end lost 4 bases, the J end lost 4 bases, and 11 bases lay between the germline ends. The germline V gene has CDR1 GTSNPN and CDR2 SVGIG (reference sequence). The CDR3 is 13 residues long. Full variable domain (outside the CDR3, taken from reference TRBV30 and TRBJ1-3): SQTIHQWPATLVQPVGSPLSLECTVEGTSNPNLYWYRQAAGRGLQLLFYSVGIGQISSEVPQNLSASRPQDRQFILSSKKLLLSDSGFYLCAWTKVAGNTIYFGEGSWLTVV.

Ten or more counts support this clonotype. V is TRBV14 and J is TRBJ2-1, with D possibly TRBD1 on 5 matching bases. CDR3 size: 17 residues. Trimming cost V 1 base and J 8 bases, with 21 bases left between them. Germline CDR1 is SGHDN and CDR2 is FVKESK. The CDR3 protein is CASSQARLRGEFDEQFF. For the CDR3, the DNA is TGTGCCAGCAGCCAAGCTCGCCTTAGGGGCGAATTCGATGAGCAGTTCTTC. Variable domain in full (rest from reference TRBV14 and TRBJ2-1): EAGVTQFPSHSVIEKGQTVTLRCDPISGHDNLYWYRRVMGKEIKFLLHFVKESKQDESGMPNNRFLAERTGGTYSTLKVQPAELEDSGVYFCASSQARLRGEFDEQFFGPGTRLTVL.

This clonotype was seen at least ten times. The chain uses TRBV14 and TRBJ2-1; D is ambiguous. The germline gives CDR1 SGHDN, CDR2 FVKESK. The length of the CDR3 is 12 residues. V dropped 4 bases and J dropped 2 bases, with 3 bases sitting between them. The CDR3 DNA reads TGTGCCAGCAGCCGTACCTACAATGAGCAGTTCTTC. Translated, it gives CASSRTYNEQFF.

In its sample, this clonotype was seen a few times. The chain employs TRBV4-1 and TRBJ1-2, with D uncertain. CDR3 length equals 14 residues. Germline loops: CDR1 MGHRA, CDR2 YSYEKL. V was cut by 0 bases and J by 6 bases, with 11 bases left in between. The CDR3 here is CASSQEVGVDGYTF. The CDR3 bases are TGCGCCAGCAGCCAAGAGGTTGGGGTTGATGGCTACACCTTC.

This clonotype was seen ten or more times. The CDR3 region has the DNA TGTGCCAGCAGTTCCCGTCAGGGTTATGAAAAACTGTTTTTT. This translates into CASSSRQGYEKLFF. V usage is TRBV12-3 or TRBV12-4 and J usage is TRBJ1-4; possible D gene TRBD1, 5 bases. V shed 4 bases and J shed 6 bases, with 12 bases lying between them. The CDR3 has 14 amino acids.

This clonotype was found many times. The chain uses TRBV30 and TRBJ2-7, with a tentative D call TRBD1 (6 bases). The CDR3 consists of 12 residues. Per the germline V gene, CDR1 is GTSNPN and CDR2 is SVGIG (reference sequence). The germline V and J ends were trimmed by 3 bases and 4 bases, with 10 bases remaining between them. CDR3 DNA sequence: TGTGCCTGGAGGACAGGATTTTACGAGCAGTACTTC. Its protein product is CAWRTGFYEQYF.

This sequence joins TRBV5-4 and TRBJ2-3, with TRBD2 as a possible D gene (6 bases). Trimming removed 5 bases from V and 2 bases from J, with 27 bases in between. The CDR3 consists of 19 residues. CDR1 and CDR2 (germline): SGHNT, YYREEE (reference sequence). The CDR3 spells CASRLRGVAERRATDTQYF. CDR3 coding DNA: TGTGCCAGCAGGCTCCGTGGGGTAGCGGAGAGAAGAGCCACAGATACGCAGTATTTT.

Many counts were recorded for this clonotype. The chain couples TRBV28 to TRBJ2-5; maybe TRBD1 (6 bases). V was shortened by 1 base and J by 9 bases, with 15 bases between the two germline ends. Germline CDR1 is MDHEN and CDR2 is SYDVKM. The CDR3 contains 14 residues. CDR3 protein: CASSLSLQGGSQYF. DNA for the CDR3: TGTGCCAGCAGTTTATCGCTCCAAGGGGGATCCCAGTACTTC.

The V call is TRBV6-1, the J call TRBJ1-1; the D is unclear. Germline CDR1 MNHNS, CDR2 SASEGT. Deletions cut 7 bases from V and 0 bases from J, with 15 bases between. The length of the CDR3 is 15 residues. CDR3 residues: CASTEWPSMNTEAFF. CDR3 coding DNA: TGTGCCAGCACCGAATGGCCGAGCATGAACACTGAAGCTTTCTTT.

This clonotype occurred a few times. The V and J genes are TRBV29-1 and TRBJ2-3; possibly TRBD2 for D (6 bases). The CDR3 spans 13 residues. Trimming took off 4 bases at V and 1 base at J, with 9 bases between the two ends. Germline assignment: CDR1 SQVTM and CDR2 ANQGSEA. The CDR3 reads CSVVERGTDTQYF. In nucleotides, the CDR3 is TGCAGCGTTGTTGAGCGGGGCACAGATACGCAGTATTTT.

A note on this clonotype: The junction shows a germline mismatch at one end, possibly a read error. The V gene is TRBV15, the J gene TRBJ1-4; no definite D call. Germline CDR1 LNHNV, CDR2 YYDKDF (reference sequence). There are 15 residues in the CDR3. DNA for the CDR3: TGTGCCACCAGCAGATACAGATCAACTAATAAAAAACTGTTTTTT. This sequence encodes CATSRYRSTNKKLFF.

This clonotype was recorded many times. V gene TRBV12-3 or TRBV12-4 combines with J gene TRBJ2-1, with 8 nucleotides matching TRBD1. The CDR3 loop spans 15 amino acids. The V segment lost 1 base and the J segment 8 bases; nucleotides outside the gene matches: 7. The CDR3 DNA is TGTGCCAGCAGTTTAGGGACAGGGAGTTTCCATGAGCAGTTCTTC. It is translated as CASSLGTGSFHEQFF.

V and J are TRBV27 and TRBJ2-6; either TRBD1 or TRBD2 may supply D (5 bases each). The germline V and J ends were trimmed by 5 bases and 0 bases, with 8 bases remaining between them. CDR3 size: 15 residues. Germline CDR1 is MNHEY and CDR2 is SMNVEV (reference sequence). In nucleotides, the CDR3 is TGTGCCAGCAGTAAGGGGAGCTCTGGGGCCAACGTCCTGACTTTC. It encodes CASSKGSSGANVLTF.

This clonotype was seen ten or more times. The V gene is TRBV27, the J gene TRBJ2-7; tentatively, D is TRBD1 (5 bases). The CDR3 is made up of 16 amino acids. Germline CDR1 is MNHEY and CDR2 is SMNVEV (reference sequence). V gave up 10 bases and J gave up 1 base, with 23 bases separating them. CDR3 amino acids: CATKRGQGYSSYEQYF. The CDR3 DNA is TGTGCCACCAAGAGAGGTCAGGGTTACTCTTCCTACGAGCAGTACTTC.